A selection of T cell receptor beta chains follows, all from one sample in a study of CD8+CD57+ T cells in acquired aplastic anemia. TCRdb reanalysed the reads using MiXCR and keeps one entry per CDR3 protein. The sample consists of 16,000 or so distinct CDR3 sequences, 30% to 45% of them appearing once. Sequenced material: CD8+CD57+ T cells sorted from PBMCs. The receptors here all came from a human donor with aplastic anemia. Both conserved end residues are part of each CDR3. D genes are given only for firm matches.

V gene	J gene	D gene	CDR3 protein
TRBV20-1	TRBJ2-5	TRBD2	CSASSSGLAGPKYF
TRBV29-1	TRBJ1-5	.	CSATRGPNQPQHF
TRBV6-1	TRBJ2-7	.	CASSKREPNEQYF
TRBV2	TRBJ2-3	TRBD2	CASRRLAGGTDTQYF
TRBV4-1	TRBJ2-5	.	CASSPFTGETQYF
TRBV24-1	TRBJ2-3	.	CATSDLVGDTQYF
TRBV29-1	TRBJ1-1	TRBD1	CSVGQGDTEAFF
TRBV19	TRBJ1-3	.	CASSIASGGLSGNTIYF
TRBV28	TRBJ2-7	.	CASSSGTPSSYEQYF
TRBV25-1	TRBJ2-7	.	CAGTQPSSEGQYF
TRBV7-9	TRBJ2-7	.	CASSRATYEQYF
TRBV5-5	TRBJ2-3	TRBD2	CASSIHPGLTSTDTQYF
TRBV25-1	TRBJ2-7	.	CASSESGSSYEQYF
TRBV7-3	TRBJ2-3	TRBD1	CASSPTGGSTDTQYF
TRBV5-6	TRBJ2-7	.	CASSLGSPFSYEQYF
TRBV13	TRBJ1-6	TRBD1	CASSSGQLDSPLHF
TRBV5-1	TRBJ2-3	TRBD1	CASSFGGGTGVFGTDTQYF
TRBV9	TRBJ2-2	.	CASSALGGSGELFF
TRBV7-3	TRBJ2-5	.	CASSLRRGDAETQYF
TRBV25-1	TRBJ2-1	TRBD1	CASRGQGSGNEQFF
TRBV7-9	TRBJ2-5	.	CASSPRVVETQYF
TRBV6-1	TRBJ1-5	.	CASSPLRDQPQHF
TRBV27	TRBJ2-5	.	CASSSNPTRGYLQETQYF
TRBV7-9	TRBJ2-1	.	CASNLVGNEQFF
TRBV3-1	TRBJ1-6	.	CASSQEYPGASSYNSPLHF